These 30 T cell receptor beta chains were sequenced from one sample in a study of T cells in Graves' hyperthyroidism and ophthalmopathy. Amplified TCR beta CDR3 regions came from RNA transcripts. Initially, a first-round RT-PCR of the TCR CDR3 employed the HTBI primer set. TCRdb itself ran the multiplex PCR reads through MiXCR, one entry per CDR3 protein. The table includes 660,000 or so distinct CDR3 sequences, under 25% detected once. The source material was blood. The receptors come from a man aged 25 to 45 with Graves' ophthalmopathy.

This chain connects TRBV4-3 to TRBJ2-2, with D possibly TRBD2 on 5 matching bases. The length of the CDR3 is 19 residues. Germline CDR1 and CDR2: LGHNA and YSLEER. Trimming left V 0 bases short and J 6 bases short, with 23 bases between. The CDR3 protein is CASSQEPVVRGSNAGELFF. The CDR3 coding sequence is TGCGCCAGCAGCCAAGAGCCCGTCGTCCGGGGTTCCAATGCCGGGGAGCTGTTTTTT.

This clonotype was seen many times. The rearrangement links TRBV4-2 to TRBJ2-7, with D hard to call. Germline CDR1 reads LGHNA; CDR2 reads YNFKEQ. The CDR3 totals 13 residues. The V and J ends lost 1 base and 0 bases respectively, with 4 bases between them. The CDR3, as DNA: TGTGCCAGCAGCCAAGGGGCCTCCTACGAGCAGTACTTC. It yields the protein CASSQGASYEQYF.

The chain couples TRBV28 to TRBJ2-2, with 10 bases fitting TRBD1. Germline trimming cut 8 bases from V and 5 bases from J; bases unmatched to any gene: 11. Germline V gene data show CDR1 as MDHEN and CDR2 as SYDVKM. The CDR3 runs to 16 residues. The CDR3 DNA sequence: TGTGCCAGCCGACATTCGGGACAGGGGACAACCGGGGAGCTGTTTTTT. Translating it yields CASRHSGQGTTGELFF.

This clonotype turned up a few times. The chain is built from TRBV7-9 and TRBJ2-2, with 13 nucleotides matching TRBD2. Unmatched junction bases numbered 13, after V lost 4 bases and J lost 2 bases. CDR1 and CDR2 (germline): SEHNR, FQNEAQ (reference sequence). CDR3 length equals 20 residues. CDR3 region: CASSSTSGRADIPNTGELFF. The CDR3 DNA reads TGTGCCAGCAGCTCCACTAGCGGGAGGGCCGATATACCAAACACCGGGGAGCTGTTTTTT.

CDR3 nucleotides: TGTGCCAGTAGTCTCGGACAGGGGGACAAAGCTTTCTTT. Protein: CASSLGQGDKAFF. V is TRBV19 and J is TRBJ1-1; 10 nucleotides line up with TRBD1. CDR1 is LNHDA, CDR2 SQIVND, per germline (reference sequence). CDR3 size: 13 residues. V lost 5 bases to trimming and J lost 9 bases; unmatched junction nucleotides: 6.

This clonotype appeared a few times. The chain's CDR3 is CASSLVDGELFF. The CDR3 DNA reads as TGCGCCAGCAGCTTGGTTGACGGGGAGCTGTTTTTT. V and J are TRBV5-1 and TRBJ2-2; D call uncertain. Germline CDR1 and CDR2: SGHRS and YFSETQ. Trimming cost V 0 bases and J 7 bases, with 4 bases left between them. The CDR3 is made up of 12 amino acids.

The rearrangement joins TRBV7-3 to TRBJ2-5; D is perhaps TRBD1 (5 bases). The CDR3 has 13 residues. Trimming removed 4 bases from V and 6 bases from J, with 12 bases in between. The germline V gene encodes CDR1 SGHTA and CDR2 FQGTGA. CDR3 protein: CASSSQPDKTQYF. As DNA, the CDR3 is TGTGCCAGCAGCTCCCAACCGGACAAGACCCAGTACTTC.

The chain uses TRBV6-1 and TRBJ2-3; 7 positions match TRBD2. Germline V lookup: CDR1 MNHNS, CDR2 SASEGT. V lost 7 bases, J lost 1 base, and 5 bases stayed unmatched. The CDR3 spans 14 residues. CDR3 protein: CASNGRRRTDTQYF. CDR3 nucleotide sequence: TGTGCCAGCAACGGGAGGCGGCGCACAGATACGCAGTATTTT.

There are a few counts of this clonotype. CDR3: CASSLGVGSPLHF. The CDR3 DNA sequence: TGTGCCAGCAGCTTAGGGGTAGGATCACCCCTCCACTTT. This chain uses TRBV7-8 with TRBJ1-6; D ambiguous. Germline-derived CDR1 and CDR2 are SGHVS and FQNEAQ. The CDR3 totals 13 residues. Trimming pared 1 base from V and 10 bases from J, leaving 8 bases between.

The rearrangement links TRBV6-1 to TRBJ1-2; D is possibly TRBD1 (6 bases). Trimming pared 7 bases from V and 1 base from J, leaving 7 bases between. Germline V gives CDR1 MNHNS, CDR2 SASEGT. There are 12 residues in the CDR3. The CDR3 region is CASKDSNYGYTF. The CDR3 DNA reads as TGTGCCAGCAAGGACAGTAACTATGGCTACACCTTC.

This clonotype occurred a few times. The chain is built from TRBV19 and TRBJ2-1; 7 bases line up with TRBD2. The V and J ends lost 2 bases and 6 bases, in that order; junction bases with no gene match: 4. The germline CDR1 and CDR2 sequences are LNHDA and SQIVND (reference sequence). The CDR3 contains 14 residues. In DNA form, the CDR3 reads TGTGCCAGTAGTATATGGGGCGGGAGCAATGAGCAGTTCTTC. Amino acid sequence: CASSIWGGSNEQFF.

This clonotype was picked up a small number of times. The J gene is TRBJ2-1, the V gene TRBV11-2; 8 nucleotides agree with TRBD1. Trimming took 2 bases from V and 6 from J; bases not matched to a gene: 3. This CDR3 region has 14 residues. CDR1 SGHAT and CDR2 FQNNGV come from the germline V gene. The CDR3 loop reads CASSLSDRVNEQFF. The CDR3 DNA sequence: TGTGCCAGCAGCTTATCGGACAGGGTCAATGAGCAGTTCTTC.

This clonotype was recorded a few times. The V gene is TRBV18, the J gene TRBJ2-5, with 9 positions matching TRBD2. V was clipped by 2 bases and J by 1 base; unmatched bases: 5. The CDR3 covers 16 residues. CDR1 is KGHSH and CDR2 is LQKENI in the germline V gene. In nucleotides, the CDR3 is TGTGCCAGCTCACCAATTAGCGGGAGCCTCCAAGAGACCCAGTACTTC. Its translation is CASSPISGSLQETQYF.

This chain connects TRBV7-8 to TRBJ2-3; 7 bases are a match to TRBD2. Losses at the gene ends were 0 bases for V and 0 bases for J; bases not matched to a gene: 12. The CDR3 runs to 19 residues. Germline CDR1 is SGHVS and CDR2 is FQNEAQ. The CDR3 DNA follows: TGTGCCAGCAGCTTAGCCCCCCGCGATGCTAGCGGAAGCACAGATACGCAGTATTTT. The encoded protein is CASSLAPRDASGSTDTQYF.

The table lists this clonotype with many counts. The genes are TRBV28 and TRBJ2-5; D is possibly TRBD1 or TRBD2 (6 bases each). V lost 1 base and J lost 4, with 10 bases in between. Germline V gene sequence: CDR1 MDHEN, CDR2 SYDVKM. The CDR3 consists of 14 residues. This CDR3 is CASSLYGGGETQYF. The CDR3 DNA is TGTGCCAGCAGTTTATACGGGGGCGGAGAGACCCAGTACTTC.

This clonotype was found a few times. The CDR3 DNA sequence: TGTGCCAGCAGTCCTGGAAACCTTCAAGAGACCCAGTACTTC. This encodes CASSPGNLQETQYF. The chain is built from TRBV6-1 and TRBJ2-5; D is ambiguous. V was clipped by 5 bases and J by 2 bases, with 12 bases between them. CDR3 length: 14 residues. From germline, CDR1 is MNHNS and CDR2 SASEGT.

The chain has TRBV5-6 and TRBJ2-7, with D perhaps TRBD1 or TRBD2 (5 bases each). Trimming stripped 3 bases from V and 2 bases from J, with 9 bases between. The CDR3 totals 13 residues. Germline CDR1 is SGHDT and CDR2 is YYEEEE. The CDR3 loop reads CASSSQGPYEQYF. The CDR3 region has the DNA TGTGCCAGCAGCTCCCAGGGACCCTACGAGCAGTACTTC. Drawing the rest from reference TRBV5-6 and TRBJ2-7, the complete variable domain is DAGVTQSPTHLIKTRGQQVTLRCSPKSGHDTVSWYQQALGQGPQFIFQYYEEEERQRGNFPDRFSGHQFPNYSSELNVNALLLGDSALYLCASSSQGPYEQYFGPGTRLTVT.

The chain couples TRBV27 to TRBJ2-1; D remains unclear. CDR1 is MNHEY, CDR2 SMNVEV, per germline (reference sequence). The CDR3 runs to 12 residues. V lost 4 bases, J lost 7 bases, and 8 bases lay in between. CDR3 region: CASSYHLNEQFF. Here the CDR3 DNA reads TGTGCCAGCAGTTATCACTTAAATGAGCAGTTCTTC.

The V and J genes are TRBV20-1 and TRBJ2-7; D is undetermined. CDR3 length: 15 residues. Germline V gives CDR1 DFQATT, CDR2 SNEGSKA (reference sequence). The germline V and J ends were trimmed by 0 bases and 3 bases, with 15 bases remaining between them. DNA for the CDR3: TGCAGTGCTAGAGATCTAAGGGTTAGTGTCTACGAGCAGTACTTC. Translation gives CSARDLRVSVYEQYF.

The rearrangement joins TRBV19 to TRBJ2-7; D is possibly TRBD2 (5 bases). CDR1 LNHDA and CDR2 SQIVND come from the germline V gene (reference sequence). The ends were cut back, 3 bases at V and 5 bases at J, with 14 bases in the middle. This CDR3 is 14 amino acids long. The CDR3 reads CASSMRGGLHEQYF. The DNA of the CDR3 is TGTGCCAGTAGTATGCGCGGCGGACTTCACGAGCAGTACTTC.

This clonotype was detected ten times or more. For the CDR3, the DNA is TGTGCCAGCAGTGCGGACAGGGTTTCAGCTGAAGCTTTCTTT. Protein: CASSADRVSAEAFF. V gene TRBV6-1 combines with J gene TRBJ1-1; 8 bases match TRBD1. CDR3 length equals 14 residues. J lost 6 bases, V lost 4 bases, and 7 bases had no gene match. CDR1 MNHNS and CDR2 SASEGT come from the germline V gene.

This clonotype showed up just a few times. The chain combines TRBV14 with TRBJ2-7, with 7 bases that match TRBD1. V was clipped by 3 bases and J by 5 bases; unmatched bases: 10. CDR3 length equals 15 residues. Germline CDR1 is SGHDN and CDR2 is FVKESK. The CDR3 sequence: CASSHLTGARNEQYF. CDR3 in DNA: TGTGCCAGCAGCCATCTTACAGGGGCTAGGAACGAGCAGTACTTC.

The chain combines TRBV4-1 with TRBJ2-5; TRBD1 aligns across 9 bases. The CDR3 is 16 residues long. Unmatched junction bases numbered 11, after V lost 2 bases and J lost 7 bases. Per the germline V gene, CDR1 is MGHRA and CDR2 is YSYEKL. The CDR3 DNA follows: TGCGCCAGCAGCCAACAACAGGGGGCCCGTCTTGGGACCCAGTACTTC. Translating it yields CASSQQQGARLGTQYF.

This chain links TRBV11-1 with TRBJ2-7; weak D call: TRBD2 (6 bases). There are 14 residues in the CDR3. V dropped 2 bases and J dropped 3 bases, with 11 bases sitting between them. Germline loops: CDR1 SGHAT, CDR2 FQDESV (reference sequence). In DNA, the CDR3 is TGTGCCAGCAGCTTAACTAGCAGTTACTACGAGCAGTACTTC. Amino acid sequence: CASSLTSSYYEQYF. The full variable domain, with the rest looked up from reference TRBV11-1 and TRBJ2-7, is EAEVAQSPRYKITEKSQAVAFWCDPISGHATLYWYRQILGQGPELLVQFQDESVVDDSQLPKDRFSAERLKGVDSTLKIQPAELGDSAMYLCASSLTSSYYEQYFGPGTRLTVT.

This clonotype appeared many times. V gene TRBV5-1 combines with J gene TRBJ2-7; D is unclear. V was shortened by 0 bases and J by 5 bases, with 6 bases between the two germline ends. The CDR3 is 12 amino acids. Germline CDR1 reads SGHRS; CDR2 reads YFSETQ. Written as DNA, the CDR3 is TGCGCCAGCAGCTTGGCCGCGAACGAGCAGTACTTC. Translating it yields CASSLAANEQYF.

This chain joins TRBV6-1 and TRBJ1-1; 9 bases align to TRBD1. This CDR3 is 11 amino acids long. CDR1 is MNHNS, CDR2 SASEGT, per germline. V dropped 6 bases and J dropped 10; count of bases not matched to a gene: 3. This CDR3 is CASRRGQGAFF. Here the CDR3 DNA reads TGTGCCAGCAGGAGGGGACAGGGAGCTTTCTTT.

The CDR3: CSANRVSRETQYF. CDR3 nucleotides: TGCAGTGCTAACAGGGTCAGTCGAGAGACCCAGTACTTC. The chain uses TRBV20-1 and TRBJ2-5; maybe TRBD1 (6 bases). Germline-derived CDR1 and CDR2 are DFQATT and SNEGSKA (reference sequence). The V end lost 4 bases, the J end lost 4 bases, and 13 bases lay between the germline ends. The CDR3 runs to 13 residues.

This clonotype was seen more than once but under ten times. This sequence may be a read error, since a much larger clone differs from it by one base. The rearrangement uses TRBV24-1 and TRBJ2-3; 8 bases are a match to TRBD2. The CDR3 covers 14 residues. CDR1 is KGHDR and CDR2 is SFDVKD in the germline V gene. In DNA form, the CDR3 reads TGTGCCACCAGGAGTACTAGCGGCACAGATGCGCAGTATTTT. As protein: CATRSTSGTDAQYF.

This chain joins TRBV29-1 and TRBJ1-2, with D unclear. Trimming removed 0 bases at V and 0 bases at J, with 11 bases between. The CDR3 consists of 15 residues. Looked up from germline, CDR1 is SQVTM and CDR2 is ANQGSEA. Here the CDR3 DNA reads TGCAGCGTTGAAGACTGGACCTCGTCTAACTATGGCTACACCTTC. This gives the protein CSVEDWTSSNYGYTF.

This clonotype was detected only a few times. The DNA of the CDR3 is TGTGCCAGCAGCCCGGGTAATAGCGGATATGCCTACGAGCAGTACTTC. This translates into CASSPGNSGYAYEQYF. V gene TRBV6-1 combines with J gene TRBJ2-7, with D perhaps matching TRBD2 (6 bases). Germline lookup yields CDR1 MNHNS and CDR2 SASEGT. V lost 6 bases to trimming and J lost 2 bases, with 20 bases between them. The CDR3 contains 16 residues.